Below, one TCR beta chain is given with its context. This clone was seen only once. Its antigen specificity is not known. No clone much larger than this one lies a single base away; base qualities are absent. The immunoSEQ platform was used to sequence the TCRbeta chains. The authors processed their data as follows. When Treg repertoires were pooled, tens of thousands of distinct TCRbeta sequences were obtained from patients and around 96,000 from healthy donors. Treg TCRbeta sequences found in two or more individuals were defined as public, and these public Treg TCRbeta sequences were then searched for in Tconv repertoires. Group differences were tested with Mann-Whitney U tests and Bonferroni-Dunn correction in GraphPad Prism 7.03. Imported from immuneACCESS, the table was reduced by TCRdb to in-frame sequences with V and J called. These copies leave out some clones; in studies compared against another copy, an unresolved V gene accounts for under half, and the cause of the remainder is not known. The DNA was the basis for D and trimming; V, J and clone size are from that table. This sample lists over 20,000 clones; roughly 90% were detected once. The ten largest clones add up to about 1.1% of the sample.

This sample was taken from a study of B cell selection in AIRE deficiency (dated by TCRdb to the late 2010s). Study-wide context: Researchers compared the TCRbeta repertoires of sorted blood CD4+ conventional T cells and regulatory T cells from AIRE-deficient patients with the corresponding repertoires from healthy controls. The TCR-sequenced cohort comprised roughly 5 AIRE-deficient APECED patients and roughly 5 healthy control donors.

Based on the germline V gene, the CDR1 and CDR2 sequences are SGDLS and YYNGEE. CDR3 length: 15 amino acids, cysteine to phenylalanine. Of the read, only the CDR3 DNA is kept; its 45 bases are in frame from base 1. The germline V and J ends show losses of 3 bases and 4 bases respectively, and no gene match explains 6 bases of the junction. The full study reports these points: Only TCRbeta chains were sequenced, and approximately 38% of shared healthy-donor Treg sequences were also present in healthy Tconv cells, possibly due to differing TCRalpha chains. In terms of TCRBV gene usage, CDR3 length and TCR diversity, Tconv and Treg cells from AIRE-deficient patients looked similar to Tconv and Treg cells from healthy donors. Roughly 30% of the Treg TCRbeta sequences shared among healthy donors were found in patient Tconv cells, which suggests that Treg-biased clones were diverted into the Tconv compartment. CDR3s were shorter in shared Treg sequences, reflecting a bias toward rearrangements that have few non-templated nucleotide insertions. Among over 3,500 shared Treg TCRbeta sequences, 31.6% were shared exclusively by healthy donors and around 8.7% exclusively by patients, which suggests that Treg selection is less efficient in the absence of AIRE.

For sorting, regulatory T cells were defined as CD4+CD25hiCD127low/negative cells. Control samples were obtained from healthy donors who were not related to the patients. Sorting of Tconv and Treg cells intended for TCRbeta sequencing was performed on a FACSAria flow cytometer. The sorted cells went into 5-ml round-bottom polystyrene tubes, and the dry cell pellets were then frozen at -80 degrees C until sequencing. Material for sequencing was CD4+CD25+ Tregs sorted from PBMCs. The origin of this receptor is a human donor in good health. The rearranged segments are TRBV9 and TRBJ2-3, and 9 junctional nucleotides match TRBD1. For the CDR3, the sequence is CASSDGQGMSDTQYF. Here is the DNA: TGTGCCAGCAGCGACGGACAGGGGATGTCAGATACGCAGTATTTT.